The clone carrying this TCR beta chain was counted a few times. V was clipped by 11 bases and J by 7 bases; unmatched bases: 11. Germline-derived CDR1 and CDR2 are LNHDA and SQIVND (reference sequence). The CDR3 consists of 14 residues. Generated by immunoSEQ multiplex PCR, the TCRdb table keeps only in-frame clones and is missing some. The table has about 210,000 clones, 70% to 90% seen once. The data belong to a study of blood T cell repertoires in COVID-19. The rearrangement joins TRBV19 to TRBJ1-6; 7 bases map to TRBD1. This receptor was taken from a woman aged 40 to 50 in a cohort exposed to, infected with or recovered from COVID-19 (not recorded which). The sample consisted of PBMCs or T cells enriched from blood (not recorded which). In nucleotides, the CDR3 is TGTGCCTCCCATTGGGGACAGAAGAATTCACCCCTCCACTTT. Its translation: CASHWGQKNSPLHF.